The entry below gives a single T cell receptor beta chain sequence along with its context. J gave up 1 base and V 6 bases, and 9 bases lay outside the gene matches. The CDR3 length is 16 residues. Germline CDR1 reads KGHSH; CDR2 reads LQKENI. These data belong to a study of blood T cell repertoires in COVID-19. About the study: Spain, Italy and the United States supplied samples that represented acute and convalescent COVID-19. T cells, B-cell-depleted T cells, or PBMCs supplied cDNA or gDNA.

In the source study's methods: Estimation of nucleated cell counts relied on the amplification of reference gene primers. Sequencing used immunoSEQ multiplex PCR; TCRdb keeps in-frame clones, though not all of them. V and J calls and clone size are those listed in that table; D and trimming were worked out from the DNA. Of approximately 170,000 clones in the sample, approximately 85% were seen once. The sequence derives from a man in his 60s with active or convalescent COVID-19. The chain combines TRBV18 with TRBJ2-3, with TRBD2 identical over 8 bases. Sequencing was carried out using peripheral blood. CDR3 nucleotide sequence: TGTGCCAGCTCGCCTACTACTAGCGGAGGCACAGATACGCAGTATTTT. This gives the protein CASSPTTSGGTDTQYF.